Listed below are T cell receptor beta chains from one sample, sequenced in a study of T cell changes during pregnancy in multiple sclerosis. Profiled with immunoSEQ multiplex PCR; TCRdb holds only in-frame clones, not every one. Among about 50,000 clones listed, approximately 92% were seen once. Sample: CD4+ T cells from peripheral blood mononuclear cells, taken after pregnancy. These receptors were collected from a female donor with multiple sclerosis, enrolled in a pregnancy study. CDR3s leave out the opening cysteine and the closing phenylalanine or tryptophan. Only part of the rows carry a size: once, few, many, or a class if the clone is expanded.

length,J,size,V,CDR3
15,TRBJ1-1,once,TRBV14,ASSQEFRGRFRTEAF
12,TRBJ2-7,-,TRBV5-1,ASSSRTVSYEQY
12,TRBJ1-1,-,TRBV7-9,ASSPAGDYTEAF
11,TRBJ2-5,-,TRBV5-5,ASSLTGWETQY
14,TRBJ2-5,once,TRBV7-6,ASSLGGSGGKETQY
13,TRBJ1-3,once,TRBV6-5,ASSRGQTTGNTIY
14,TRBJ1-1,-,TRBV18,ASSPGQGRLGGEAF
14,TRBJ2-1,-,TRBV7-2,ASSLGMGLVYNEQF
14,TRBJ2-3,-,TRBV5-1,ASSLRQVTSTDTQY
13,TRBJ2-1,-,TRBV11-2,ASSLEGQNYNEQF
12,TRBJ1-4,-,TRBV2,ASSPGRGREKLF
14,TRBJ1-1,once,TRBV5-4,ASSLPRFGAAAEAF